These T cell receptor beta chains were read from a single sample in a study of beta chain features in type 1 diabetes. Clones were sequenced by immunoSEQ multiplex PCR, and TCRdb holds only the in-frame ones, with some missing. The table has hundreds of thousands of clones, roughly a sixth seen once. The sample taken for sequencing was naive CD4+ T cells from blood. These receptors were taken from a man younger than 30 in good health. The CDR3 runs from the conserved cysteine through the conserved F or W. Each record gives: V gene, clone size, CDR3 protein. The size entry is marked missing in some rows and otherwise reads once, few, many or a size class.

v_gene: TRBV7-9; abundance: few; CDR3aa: CASSRTGHGEQFF
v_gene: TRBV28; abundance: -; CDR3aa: CASSSPGLASYEQYF
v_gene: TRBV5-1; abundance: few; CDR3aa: CASSSSPGAGEQFF
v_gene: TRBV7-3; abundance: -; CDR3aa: CGAGRTRQPQHF
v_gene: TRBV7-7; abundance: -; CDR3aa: CASSSGRGQGNEQFF
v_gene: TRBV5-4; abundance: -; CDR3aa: CASSLTQARGNYNEQFF
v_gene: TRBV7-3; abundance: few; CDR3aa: CASSHNAGLGNTIYF
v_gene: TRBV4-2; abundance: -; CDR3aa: CASSQDQGQRGGGEQYF
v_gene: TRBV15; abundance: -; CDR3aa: CATSSQDRGVYNEQFF
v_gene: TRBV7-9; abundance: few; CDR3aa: CASSLAGQGAYEQYF
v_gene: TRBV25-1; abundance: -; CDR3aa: CASSAQGSTDTQYF
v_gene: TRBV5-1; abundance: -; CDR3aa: CASSLTGTYEQYF
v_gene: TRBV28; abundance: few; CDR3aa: CASSLSPGGRYEQYF
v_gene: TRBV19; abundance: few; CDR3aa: CASSIGQAPPQHF
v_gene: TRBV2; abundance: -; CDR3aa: CANSGVPETQYF
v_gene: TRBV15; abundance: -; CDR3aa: CATSRGVQGSGDQPQHF
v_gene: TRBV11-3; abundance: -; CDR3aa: CASSLRIAGRNEQFF
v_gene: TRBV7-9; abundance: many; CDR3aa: CASSFGESQNIQYF
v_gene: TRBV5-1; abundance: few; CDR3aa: CASSLEQNSYTGELFF
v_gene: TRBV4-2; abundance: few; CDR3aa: CASSLEPRGRTDTQYF
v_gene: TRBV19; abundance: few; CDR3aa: CASSSTRTWTTYEQYF
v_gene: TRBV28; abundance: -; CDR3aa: CASSLGTGGSREQYF
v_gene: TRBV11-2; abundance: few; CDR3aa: CASSLGLAGVTVNEQYF
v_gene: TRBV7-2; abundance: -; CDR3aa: CASSLAVGSGSGYEQYF
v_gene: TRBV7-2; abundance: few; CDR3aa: CASRSQLRDGLYEQYF
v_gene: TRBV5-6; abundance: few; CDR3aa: CASSLGTSAVQQYF
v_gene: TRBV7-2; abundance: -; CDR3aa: CASTGGAGRNEQFF
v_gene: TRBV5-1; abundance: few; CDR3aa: CASSWTGYEQYF
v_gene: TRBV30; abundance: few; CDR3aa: CAWIRDTGNSPLHF
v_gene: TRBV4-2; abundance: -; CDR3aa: CASSQQGPGANVLTF
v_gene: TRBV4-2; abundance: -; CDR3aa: CASSRPGQGRNNEQFF
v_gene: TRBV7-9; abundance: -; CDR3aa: CASSTRQGIKATEAFF
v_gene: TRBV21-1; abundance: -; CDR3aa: CASSKATGVNTEAFF
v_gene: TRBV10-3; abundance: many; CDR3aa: CACGGPPDTQYF
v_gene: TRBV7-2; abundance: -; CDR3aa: CASSSQLGWEQYF
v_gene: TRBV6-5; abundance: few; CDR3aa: CASKLRVTPNEQFF
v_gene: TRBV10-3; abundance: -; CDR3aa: CAISGNRVDQPQHF
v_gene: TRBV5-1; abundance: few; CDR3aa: CASSRTSGSPGDTGELFF
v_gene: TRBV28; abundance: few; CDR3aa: CASSMLTGALRYSNQPQHF
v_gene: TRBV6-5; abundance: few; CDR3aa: CASSHRDRGLYEQYF
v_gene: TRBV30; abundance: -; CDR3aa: CAWNRQGNQPQHF
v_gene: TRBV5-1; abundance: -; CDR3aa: CASSMPGLAGDTQYF
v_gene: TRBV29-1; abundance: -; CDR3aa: CSVGGGLEQFF
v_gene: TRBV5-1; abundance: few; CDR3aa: CASSQDSNYYEQYF
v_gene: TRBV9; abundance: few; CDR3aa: CASSGGSLSHNEQFF
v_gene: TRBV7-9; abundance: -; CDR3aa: CASSLWRGTGNNYGYTF
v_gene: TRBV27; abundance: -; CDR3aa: CASRGTGRGTDTQYF
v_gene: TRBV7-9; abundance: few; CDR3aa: CASSSDFSYEQYF
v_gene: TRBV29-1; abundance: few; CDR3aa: CSGERGAGAEQYF
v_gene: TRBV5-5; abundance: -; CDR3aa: CASSLVGGSPGDTQYF
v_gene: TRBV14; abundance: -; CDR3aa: CASSPRDSLRLYNEQFF
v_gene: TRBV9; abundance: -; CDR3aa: CASSVAAGTSGSRTQYF
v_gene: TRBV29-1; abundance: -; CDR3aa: CSATGRTPYEQYF
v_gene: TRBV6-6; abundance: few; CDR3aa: CASKLQGVSSEAFF